These 30 T cell receptor beta chains were sequenced from one sample in a study of Ad26.COV2.S vaccination and SARS-CoV-2 variants. Assay used: immunoSEQ multiplex PCR; TCRdb lists only in-frame clones, some missing. The table has 300,000 to 400,000 clones, just under 85% seen once. Documented treatment: some 20 received Ad26.COV2.S at low or high dose, single or two shots; about five received placebo; per-sample allocation not given. Sample collection was performed on day 63 after the first vaccine or placebo injection. This specimen consisted of peripheral blood, obtained in a trial of Ad26.COV2.S vaccine versus placebo. These receptors all come from a person between 18 and 59 years old who received the Ad26.COV2.S COVID-19 vaccine or a placebo.

This clone was seen once. The chain joins TRBV6-1 to TRBJ1-6; tentatively, D is TRBD1 (5 bases). The germline V gene has CDR1 MNHNS and CDR2 SASEGT. V was trimmed by 3 bases and J by 11 bases, leaving 14 bases between them. This CDR3 comprises 14 residues. The CDR3 bases are TGTGCCAGCAGTGATCGTAGGGGAGAGACACCCCTCCACTTT. This gives the protein CASSDRRGETPLHF.

The V call is TRBV19, the J call TRBJ2-3; D is tentatively TRBD1 or TRBD2 (5 bases each). CDR1 and CDR2 (germline): LNHDA, SQIVND (reference sequence). This CDR3 region has 15 residues. V lost 4 bases and J 5 bases, leaving 16 bases between the germline ends. The CDR3 DNA reads TGTGCCAGTAGTAATTGGGACCACAACGAAGATACGCAGTATTTT. Its protein product is CASSNWDHNEDTQYF.

This clone was counted a single time. V usage is TRBV5-1 and J usage is TRBJ2-1; TRBD2 matches at 9 bases. The V gene's germline CDR1 is SGHRS and CDR2 YFSETQ. J gave up 3 bases and V 0 bases, and 4 bases lay outside the gene matches. The CDR3 is 16 residues long. This CDR3 reads CASSLALAGNYNEQFF. The CDR3 region has the DNA TGCGCCAGCAGCTTGGCCCTAGCGGGGAACTACAATGAGCAGTTCTTC.

This clone was recorded once. The chain couples TRBV5-1 to TRBJ2-2; D might be TRBD1 (6 bases). Germline V lookup: CDR1 SGHRS, CDR2 YFSETQ. This CDR3 has 15 amino acids. V lost 4 bases and J 5 bases, leaving 15 bases between the germline ends. In DNA form, the CDR3 reads TGCGCCAGCAGCCGGAAAGGGGGTGAGACCGGGGAGCTGTTTTTT. Residues: CASSRKGGETGELFF.

This chain connects TRBV2 to TRBJ2-1; 9 bases map to TRBD1. This CDR3 contains 17 residues. Germline V CDR1 and CDR2: SNHLY, FYNNEI. V gave up 8 bases and J gave up 15 bases; unmatched junction bases: 26. This chain's CDR3 is CASDRGGYRDPRGSPFF. The DNA of the CDR3 is TGTGCCAGCGACAGGGGGGGGTACCGGGACCCCCGAGGGTCCCCGTTCTTC.

The rearrangement uses TRBV5-1 and TRBJ2-7, with 9 positions matching TRBD1. The CDR3 consists of 14 residues. CDR1 and CDR2 from the germline V gene are SGHRS and YFSETQ. The V gene end was trimmed by 3 bases and the J gene end by 6 bases; junction bases not matched to a gene: 7. CDR3 protein: CASSSGTGNSEQYF. The CDR3, as DNA: TGCGCCAGCAGCTCCGGGACAGGGAATTCCGAGCAGTACTTC. Based on the CDR3 plus reference TRBV5-1 and TRBJ2-7, the full variable domain is KAGVTQTPRYLIKTRGQQVTLSCSPISGHRSVSWYQQTPGQGLQFLFEYFSETQRNKGNFPGRFSGRQFSNSRSEMNVSTLELGDSALYLCASSSGTGNSEQYFGPGTRLTVT.

V and J are TRBV11-3 and TRBJ2-7; TRBD2 is a possible D gene (5 bases). The CDR3 sequence is 14 residues long. V was pared by 6 bases and J by 0 bases, with 12 bases between. Germline values: CDR1 SGHNT, CDR2 YENEEA. CDR3 DNA: TGTGCCAGCAGTTCGGGGTCGCACTCCTACGAGCAGTACTTC. It specifies CASSSGSHSYEQYF.

DNA for the CDR3: TGTGCCACCAGTGATTTGGGGGGCCAGCCCCAGCATTTT. Its translation is CATSDLGGQPQHF. J is TRBJ1-5 and V is TRBV24-1, with D perhaps TRBD1 (6 bases). This CDR3 comprises 13 residues. V lost 0 bases and J 7 bases, leaving 6 bases between the germline ends. Germline CDR1 and CDR2: KGHDR and SFDVKD.

The chain employs TRBV5-1 and TRBJ1-1; D remains unclear. CDR1 SGHRS and CDR2 YFSETQ come from the germline V gene. The CDR3 consists of 14 residues. Deletions cut 5 bases from V and 1 base from J, with 12 bases between. CDR3 sequence: CASRGGVGNTEAFF. DNA for the CDR3: TGCGCCAGCAGGGGAGGAGTAGGGAACACTGAAGCTTTCTTT.

The chain employs TRBV24-1 and TRBJ1-3; no firm D call. Germline-derived CDR1 and CDR2 are KGHDR and SFDVKD. The CDR3 spans 12 residues. V was pared by 4 bases and J by 8 bases, with 8 bases between. The chain's CDR3 is CATSERRDTIYF. The CDR3 bases are TGTGCCACCAGTGAGCGTAGGGACACCATATATTTT.

This chain joins TRBV21-1 and TRBJ2-5; TRBD1 is the table's D call and was not checked against the DNA. TRBV21-1 constitutes a pseudogene. The CDR3 is made up of 13 amino acids. CDR3 coding DNA: TGTGCCGGTCTTAGGGGGTACCAAGAGACCCAGTACTTC. Translation: CAGLRGYQETQYF.

This chain uses TRBV3-1 (or the pseudogene TRBV3-2) with TRBJ2-3; the D gene is possibly TRBD2 (6 bases). V was cut by 5 bases and J by 15 bases, with 18 bases left in between. CDR3 size: 12 residues. Germline CDR1 is LGHDT and CDR2 is YNNKEL (reference sequence). CDR3 coding DNA: TGTGCCAGCAGCAATCCCGGGACTGAGGAATATTTT. It specifies CASSNPGTEEYF.

The chain recombines TRBV4-1 with TRBJ2-3; 16 nucleotides match TRBD2. CDR1 and CDR2 (germline): MGHRA, YSYEKL. The CDR3 totals 21 residues. With V trimmed by 4 bases and J by 4 bases, 17 bases remained unmatched. The CDR3 spells CASSPLPGTSGGAEVADTQYF. The CDR3 DNA reads TGCGCCAGCAGCCCTCTTCCTGGGACTAGCGGGGGGGCCGAAGTGGCAGATACGCAGTATTTT.

The chain carries TRBV9 and TRBJ2-1; 8 bases line up with TRBD1. V trimming: 4 bases; J trimming: 5 bases; junction bases outside the gene matches: 8. The length of the CDR3 is 15 residues. Germline CDR1 is SGDLS and CDR2 is YYNGEE. DNA for the CDR3: TGTGCCAGCAGCCCCCGGACAGGGTCACACAATGAGCAGTTCTTC. Translating it yields CASSPRTGSHNEQFF.

This clone was counted between two and nine times. This sequence joins TRBV28 and TRBJ2-1; 9 bases line up with TRBD2. Losses at the gene ends were 8 bases for V and 2 bases for J; bases not matched to a gene: 10. Germline CDR1 is MDHEN and CDR2 is SYDVKM. This CDR3 comprises 16 residues. The CDR3 region has the DNA TGTGCCAGCGGGGTAGCGGGGGACCCAGCCTACAATGAGCAGTTCTTC. This sequence encodes CASGVAGDPAYNEQFF.

The chain's CDR3 is CASSPSPAEQYF. CDR3 DNA sequence: TGTGCCAGCAGCCCCTCCCCTGCCGAGCAGTACTTC. The chain employs TRBV7-2 and TRBJ2-7; D gene unclear. Germline values: CDR1 SGHTA, CDR2 FQGNSA. Trimming removed 5 bases from V and 6 bases from J, with 11 bases in between. The CDR3 extends over 12 amino acids.

The gene calls are TRBV2 and TRBJ2-7; 11 bases match TRBD1. This CDR3 region has 15 residues. The germline V gene has CDR1 SNHLY and CDR2 FYNNEI. Unmatched junction bases numbered 7, after V lost 8 bases and J lost 1 base. CDR3 sequence: CASHLDRGPSYEQYF. Written as DNA, the CDR3 is TGTGCCAGCCACTTGGACAGGGGGCCTTCCTACGAGCAGTACTTC.

The chain couples TRBV6-5 to TRBJ2-1; 12 nucleotides agree with TRBD2. The CDR3 has 15 residues. V lost 5 bases to trimming and J lost 4 bases; unmatched junction nucleotides: 3. The V gene's germline CDR1 is MNHEY and CDR2 SVGAGI. This CDR3 is CASSPGLAGYNEQFF. The DNA of the CDR3 is TGTGCCAGCAGTCCGGGACTAGCGGGTTACAATGAGCAGTTCTTC.

The rearrangement uses TRBV2 and TRBJ1-6; 7 positions match TRBD1. This CDR3 has 15 amino acids. V shed 5 bases and J 6 bases; nucleotides not matched to a gene: 7. Germline V gene lookup returns CDR1 SNHLY and CDR2 FYNNEI. The CDR3 DNA follows: TGTGCCAGCAGTTACCGGGACAGAGGTAATTCACCCCTCCACTTT. The encoded protein is CASSYRDRGNSPLHF.

The chain employs TRBV2 and TRBJ2-1, with TRBD2 identical over 9 bases. Trimming cost V 4 bases and J 4 bases; bases outside gene matches: 8. The CDR3 has 16 amino acids. The germline gives CDR1 SNHLY, CDR2 FYNNEI. CDR3 protein: CASSGTSVKDYNEQFF. The CDR3 DNA reads TGTGCCAGCAGTGGGACTAGCGTTAAAGATTACAATGAGCAGTTCTTC. The full variable domain, in which reference TRBV2 and TRBJ2-1 provide the parts outside the CDR3, is EPEVTQTPSHQVTQMGQEVILRCVPISNHLYFYWYRQILGQKVEFLVSFYNNEISEKSEIFDDQFSVERPDGSNFTLKIRSTKLEDSAMYFCASSGTSVKDYNEQFFGPGTRLTVL.

V usage is TRBV18 and J usage is TRBJ1-1; D uncertain. The V gene's germline CDR1 is KGHSH and CDR2 LQKENI. V dropped 2 bases and J dropped 1 base, with 11 bases sitting between them. The CDR3 is 15 amino acids. CDR3 nucleotides: TGTGCCAGCTCACCAAATGTGGGCCAGAACACTGAAGCTTTCTTT. It translates to CASSPNVGQNTEAFF.

The V and J genes are TRBV14 and TRBJ2-7; 11 bases align to TRBD2. V was clipped by 1 base and J by 4 bases; unmatched bases: 6. Germline V gives CDR1 SGHDN, CDR2 FVKESK. CDR3 length: 16 amino acids. The CDR3 protein is CASSQASGGNIYEQYF. The CDR3 DNA follows: TGTGCCAGCAGCCAAGCTAGCGGGGGGAATATATACGAGCAGTACTTC.

The chain uses TRBV5-4 and TRBJ1-4; 10 positions agree with TRBD1. The CDR3 consists of 15 residues. Trimming took 1 base from V and 10 from J; bases not matched to a gene: 7. Germline-derived CDR1 and CDR2 are SGHNT and YYREEE (reference sequence). The CDR3 bases are TGTGCCAGCAGCTTGACGGGACAGGGGAACGGAAAACTGTTTTTT. Its translation: CASSLTGQGNGKLFF.

This clone was recorded at least ten times. The rearrangement uses TRBV24-1 and TRBJ1-5; 7 bases align to TRBD1. Trimming at V came to 4 bases and at J to 6 bases, leaving 11 bases not matched to a gene. Germline V gene data show CDR1 as KGHDR and CDR2 as SFDVKD. The CDR3 covers 16 residues. The CDR3 nucleotides read TGTGCCACCAGTGACCACGGGACAGAGGGAATTCAGCCCCAGCATTTT. Amino acids: CATSDHGTEGIQPQHF.

J is TRBJ2-2 and V is TRBV7-3; 9 bases map to TRBD2. V lost 5 bases to trimming and J lost 2 bases; unmatched junction nucleotides: 6. The CDR3 loop spans 16 amino acids. Germline CDR1 is SGHTA and CDR2 is FQGTGA. Written as DNA, the CDR3 is TGTGCCAGCAGCCCCCAGGGACTAGCTAACACCGGGGAGCTGTTTTTT. Translating it yields CASSPQGLANTGELFF. Filled out from reference TRBV7-3 and TRBJ2-2, the complete variable domain reads GAGVSQTPSNKVTEKGKYVELRCDPISGHTALYWYRQSLGQGPEFLIYFQGTGAADDSGLPNDRFFAVRPEGSVSTLKIQRTERGDSAVYLCASSPQGLANTGELFFGEGSRLTVL.

The chain carries TRBV2 and TRBJ1-1; tentative D call: TRBD1 (5 bases). The CDR3 contains 13 residues. From germline, CDR1 is SNHLY and CDR2 FYNNEI. Trimming shortened V by 4 bases and J by 1 base, and 7 bases separated the two germline ends. In DNA form, the CDR3 reads TGTGCCAGCAGTGCGGGGGGGAACACTGAAGCTTTCTTT. It specifies CASSAGGNTEAFF. The full variable domain, completed using reference TRBV2 and TRBJ1-1, is EPEVTQTPSHQVTQMGQEVILRCVPISNHLYFYWYRQILGQKVEFLVSFYNNEISEKSEIFDDQFSVERPDGSNFTLKIRSTKLEDSAMYFCASSAGGNTEAFFGQGTRLTVV.

This clone occurred once. The chain employs TRBV11-3 and TRBJ2-7; D unresolved. Trimming removed 2 bases at V and 7 bases at J, with 6 bases between. Looked up from germline, CDR1 is SGHNT and CDR2 is YENEEA. The CDR3 runs 11 residues. The CDR3 here is CASSLTDEQYF. In DNA, the CDR3 is TGTGCCAGCAGCTTAACGGATGAGCAGTACTTC.

The chain links TRBV15 to TRBJ2-7, with a tentative D call TRBD1 (6 bases). Germline V gives CDR1 LNHNV, CDR2 YYDKDF (reference sequence). The CDR3 sequence is 16 residues long. With 3 bases removed from V and 0 bases from J, the gap between germline ends came to 15 bases. CDR3 protein: CATSRGRTDSSYEQYF. DNA of the CDR3: TGTGCCACCAGCAGGGGCAGGACAGACTCCTCCTACGAGCAGTACTTC.

The V gene is TRBV3-1 (or the pseudogene TRBV3-2), the J gene TRBJ2-5; no reliable D call. Per the germline V gene, CDR1 is LGHDT and CDR2 is YNNKEL (reference sequence). The CDR3 covers 14 residues. V was trimmed by 6 bases and J by 1 base, leaving 12 bases between them. The chain's CDR3 is CASRASYSQETQYF. The CDR3 nucleotides read TGTGCCAGCAGAGCGTCGTACAGCCAAGAGACCCAGTACTTC.

This clone has more than one count but fewer than ten. The genes are TRBV28 and TRBJ2-7; 10 nucleotides agree with TRBD1. The length of the CDR3 is 14 residues. V was pared by 3 bases and J by 6 bases, with 5 bases of the junction left unmatched. Germline CDR1 is MDHEN and CDR2 is SYDVKM. In DNA, the CDR3 is TGTGCCAGCAGTTTGGGGACAGGGGACGGCGAGCAGTACTTC. Protein: CASSLGTGDGEQYF.